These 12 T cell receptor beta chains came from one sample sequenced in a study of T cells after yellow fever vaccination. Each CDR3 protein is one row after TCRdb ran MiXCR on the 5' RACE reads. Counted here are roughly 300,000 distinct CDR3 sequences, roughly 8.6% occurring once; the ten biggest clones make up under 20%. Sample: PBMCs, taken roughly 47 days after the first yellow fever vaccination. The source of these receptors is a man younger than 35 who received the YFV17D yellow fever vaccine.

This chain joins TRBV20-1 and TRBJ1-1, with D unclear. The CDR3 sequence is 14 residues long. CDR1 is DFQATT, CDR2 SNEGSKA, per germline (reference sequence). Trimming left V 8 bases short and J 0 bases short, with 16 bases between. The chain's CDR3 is CSIRPLPLNTEAFF. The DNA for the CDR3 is TGCAGTATCAGACCCCTGCCCTTGAACACTGAAGCTTTCTTT.

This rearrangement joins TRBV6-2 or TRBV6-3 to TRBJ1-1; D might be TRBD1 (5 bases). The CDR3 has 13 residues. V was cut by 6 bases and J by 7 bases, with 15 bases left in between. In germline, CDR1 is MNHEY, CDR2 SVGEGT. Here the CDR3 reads CASRPDSYYEAFF. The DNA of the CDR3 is TGTGCCAGCAGGCCAGACAGCTATTATGAAGCTTTCTTT.

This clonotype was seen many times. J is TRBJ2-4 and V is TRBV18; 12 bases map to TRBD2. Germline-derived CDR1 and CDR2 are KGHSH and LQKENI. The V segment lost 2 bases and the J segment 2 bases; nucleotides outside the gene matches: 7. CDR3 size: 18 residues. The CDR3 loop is CASSPRLAGALSKNIQYF. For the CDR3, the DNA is TGTGCCAGCTCACCAAGACTAGCGGGAGCCTTATCCAAAAACATTCAGTACTTC.

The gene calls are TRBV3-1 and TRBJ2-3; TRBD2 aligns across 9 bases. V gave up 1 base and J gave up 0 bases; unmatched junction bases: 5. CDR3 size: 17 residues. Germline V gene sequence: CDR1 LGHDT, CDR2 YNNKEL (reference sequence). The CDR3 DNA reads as TGTGCCAGCAGCCAAGTACCCGCGGGGGGGAGCACAGATACGCAGTATTTT. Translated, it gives CASSQVPAGGSTDTQYF.

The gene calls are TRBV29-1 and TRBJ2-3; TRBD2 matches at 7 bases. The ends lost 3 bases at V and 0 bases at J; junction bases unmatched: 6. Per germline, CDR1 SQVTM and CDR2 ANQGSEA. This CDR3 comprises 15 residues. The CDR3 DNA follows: TGCAGCGTTGAGGCGGGGAGGGGTAGCACAGATACGCAGTATTTT. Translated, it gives CSVEAGRGSTDTQYF.

CDR3 coding DNA: TGTGCCAGCAGGCGTCCGGGGGATGGGGAGACCCAGTACTTC. Translated: CASRRPGDGETQYF. The rearrangement uses TRBV5-8 and TRBJ2-5; D may be TRBD2 (6 bases). The V end lost 5 bases, the J end lost 5 bases, and 16 bases lay between the germline ends. This CDR3 region has 14 residues. The germline V gene has CDR1 SGHTS and CDR2 YDEGEE.

The chain's CDR3 is CASQENEQYV. DNA for the CDR3: TGTGCCAGCCAGGAGAACGAGCAGTACGTC. The gene calls are TRBV13 and TRBJ2-7, with D hard to call. The CDR3 has 10 amino acids. The V gene's germline CDR1 is PRHDT and CDR2 FYEKMQ (reference sequence). V was pared by 8 bases and J by 5 bases, with 7 bases between.

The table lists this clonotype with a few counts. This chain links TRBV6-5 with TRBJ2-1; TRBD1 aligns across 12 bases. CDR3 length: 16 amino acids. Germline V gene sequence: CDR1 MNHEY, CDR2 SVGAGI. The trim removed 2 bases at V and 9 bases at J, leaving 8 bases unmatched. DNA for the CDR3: TGTGCCAGCAGTTACAAGGGGGGACAGGGGGCTGGTGAGCAGTTCTTC. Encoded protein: CASSYKGGQGAGEQFF.

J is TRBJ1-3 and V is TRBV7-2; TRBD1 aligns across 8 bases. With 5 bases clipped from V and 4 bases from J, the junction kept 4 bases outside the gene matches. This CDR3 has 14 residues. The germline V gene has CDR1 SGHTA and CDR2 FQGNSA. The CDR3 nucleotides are TGTGCCAGCAGCCAGGGGGCTCAAGGAAACACCATATATTTT. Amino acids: CASSQGAQGNTIYF.

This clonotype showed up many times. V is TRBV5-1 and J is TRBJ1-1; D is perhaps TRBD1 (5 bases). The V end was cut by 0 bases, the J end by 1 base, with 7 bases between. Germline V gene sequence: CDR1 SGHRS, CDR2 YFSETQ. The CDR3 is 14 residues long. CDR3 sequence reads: CASSLAGTNTEAFF. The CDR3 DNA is TGCGCCAGCAGCTTGGCAGGGACGAACACTGAAGCTTTCTTT.

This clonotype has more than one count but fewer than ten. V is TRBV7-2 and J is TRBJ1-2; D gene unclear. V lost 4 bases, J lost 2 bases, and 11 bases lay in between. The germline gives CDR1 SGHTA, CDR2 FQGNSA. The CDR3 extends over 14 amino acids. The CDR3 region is CASSSYSRNYGYTF. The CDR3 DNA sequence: TGTGCCAGCAGCTCCTATTCCAGGAACTATGGCTACACCTTC.

The CDR3 spells CASSSNLGVGNTGELFF. CDR3 DNA sequence: TGCGCCAGCAGCAGCAATCTCGGGGTGGGGAACACCGGGGAGCTGTTTTTT. The chain links TRBV4-3 to TRBJ2-2; D perhaps matches TRBD2 (5 bases). Germline V CDR1 and CDR2: LGHNA, YSLEER. V shed 5 bases and J shed 1 base, with 17 bases lying between them. The CDR3 contains 17 residues.